The sequence of this T cell receptor beta chain was determined in a study of T cell responses to AZD1222 COVID-19 vaccine. Overall study results and limits: Baseline testing showed seropositivity in only a handful of AZD1222 recipients. An increase in Spike-specific TCR breadth and depth was observed after two AZD1222 doses. Vaccine-associated CD4 TCRs spanned spike, dominant at 160-218 and 743-854. The peak T cell response came first, and repertoires were sampled only after it.

Germline-derived CDR1 and CDR2 are SGHRS and YFSETQ. V dropped 0 bases and J dropped 5 bases, with 11 bases sitting between them. The CDR3 has 14 amino acids. Sequenced by immunoSEQ multiplex PCR; TCRdb stores in-frame clones only, minus some. The sample yields 130,000 to 150,000 clones, 88% seen once. Regarding this clone: What it binds is not known.

The clonotype originates from an adult in good health. The V call is TRBV5-1, the J call TRBJ2-5; D assignment may be TRBD1 or TRBD2 (5 bases each). Sequenced material: peripheral blood, taken on day 0 of AZD1222 vaccination. As DNA, the CDR3 is TGCGCCAGCAGCTTGGAGTCGGGGACGGAGACCCAGTACTTC. It translates to CASSLESGTETQYF.